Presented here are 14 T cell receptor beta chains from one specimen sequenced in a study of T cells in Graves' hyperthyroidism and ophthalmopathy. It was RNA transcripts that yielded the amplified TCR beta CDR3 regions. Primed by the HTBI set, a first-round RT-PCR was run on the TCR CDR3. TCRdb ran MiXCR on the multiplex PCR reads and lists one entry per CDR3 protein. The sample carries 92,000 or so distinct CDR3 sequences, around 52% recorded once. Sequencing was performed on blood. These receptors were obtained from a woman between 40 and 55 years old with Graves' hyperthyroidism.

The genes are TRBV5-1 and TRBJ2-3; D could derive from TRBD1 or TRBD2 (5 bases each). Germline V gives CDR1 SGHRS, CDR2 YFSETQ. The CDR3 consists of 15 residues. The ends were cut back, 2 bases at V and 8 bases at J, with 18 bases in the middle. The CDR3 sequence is CASSLLGRGYRTQYF. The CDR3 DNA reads TGCGCCAGCAGCTTACTGGGACGGGGATACCGTACGCAGTATTTT. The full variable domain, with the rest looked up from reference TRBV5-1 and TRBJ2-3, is KAGVTQTPRYLIKTRGQQVTLSCSPISGHRSVSWYQQTPGQGLQFLFEYFSETQRNKGNFPGRFSGRQFSNSRSEMNVSTLELGDSALYLCASSLLGRGYRTQYFGPGTRLTVL.

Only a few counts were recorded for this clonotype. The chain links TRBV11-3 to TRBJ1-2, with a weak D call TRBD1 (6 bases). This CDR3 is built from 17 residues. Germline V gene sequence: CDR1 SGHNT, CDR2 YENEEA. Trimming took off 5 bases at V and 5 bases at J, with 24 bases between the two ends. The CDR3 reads CASSLRGASYFPYGYTF. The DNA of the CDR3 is TGTGCCAGCAGCCTGCGGGGGGCTTCGTATTTTCCTTATGGCTACACCTTC.

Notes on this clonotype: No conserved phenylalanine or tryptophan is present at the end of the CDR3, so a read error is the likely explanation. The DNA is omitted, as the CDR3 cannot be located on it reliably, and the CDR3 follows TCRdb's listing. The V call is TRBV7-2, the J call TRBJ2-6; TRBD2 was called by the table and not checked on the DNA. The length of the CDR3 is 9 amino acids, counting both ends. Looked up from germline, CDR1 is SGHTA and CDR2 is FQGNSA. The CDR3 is CASSPQDYP.

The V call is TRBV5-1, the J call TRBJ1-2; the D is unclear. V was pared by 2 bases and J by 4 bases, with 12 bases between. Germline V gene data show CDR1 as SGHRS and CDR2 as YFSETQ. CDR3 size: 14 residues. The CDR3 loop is CASSLSSSGYGYTF. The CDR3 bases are TGCGCCAGCAGCTTATCTTCTAGCGGCTATGGCTACACCTTC. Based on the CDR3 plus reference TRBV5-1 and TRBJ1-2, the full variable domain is KAGVTQTPRYLIKTRGQQVTLSCSPISGHRSVSWYQQTPGQGLQFLFEYFSETQRNKGNFPGRFSGRQFSNSRSEMNVSTLELGDSALYLCASSLSSSGYGYTFGSGTRLTVV.

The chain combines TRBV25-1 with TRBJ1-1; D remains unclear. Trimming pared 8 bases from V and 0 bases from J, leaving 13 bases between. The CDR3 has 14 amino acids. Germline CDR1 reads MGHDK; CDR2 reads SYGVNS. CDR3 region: CASPPLQLNTEAFF. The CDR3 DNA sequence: TGTGCCAGCCCACCTCTTCAGTTGAACACTGAAGCTTTCTTT.

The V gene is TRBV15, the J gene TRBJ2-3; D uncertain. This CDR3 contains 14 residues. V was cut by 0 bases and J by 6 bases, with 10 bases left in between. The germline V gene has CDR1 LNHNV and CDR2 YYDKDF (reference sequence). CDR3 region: CATSRDEGPDTQYF. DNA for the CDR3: TGTGCCACCAGCAGAGATGAAGGGCCGGATACGCAGTATTTT.

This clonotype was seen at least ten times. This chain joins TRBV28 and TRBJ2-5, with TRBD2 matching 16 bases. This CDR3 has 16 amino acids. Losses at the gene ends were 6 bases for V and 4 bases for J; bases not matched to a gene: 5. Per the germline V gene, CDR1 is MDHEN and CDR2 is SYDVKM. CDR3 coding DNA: TGTGCCAGCAGGGGGACTAGCGGGAGGGCGGGAGAGACCCAGTACTTC. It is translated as CASRGTSGRAGETQYF.

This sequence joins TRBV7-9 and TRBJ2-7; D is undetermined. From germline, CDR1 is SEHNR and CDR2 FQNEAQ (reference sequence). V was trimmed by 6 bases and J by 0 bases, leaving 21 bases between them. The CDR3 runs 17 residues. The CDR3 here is CASSSYGSSTPSYEQYF. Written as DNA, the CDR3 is TGTGCCAGCAGTTCCTACGGCTCTTCAACCCCCTCCTACGAGCAGTACTTC.

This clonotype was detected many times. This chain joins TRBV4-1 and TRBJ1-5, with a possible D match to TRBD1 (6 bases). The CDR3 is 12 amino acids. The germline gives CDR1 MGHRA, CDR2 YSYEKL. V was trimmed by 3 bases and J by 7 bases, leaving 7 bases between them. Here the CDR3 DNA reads TGCGCCAGCAGCCACCAGGGGCAGCCCCAGCATTTT. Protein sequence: CASSHQGQPQHF.

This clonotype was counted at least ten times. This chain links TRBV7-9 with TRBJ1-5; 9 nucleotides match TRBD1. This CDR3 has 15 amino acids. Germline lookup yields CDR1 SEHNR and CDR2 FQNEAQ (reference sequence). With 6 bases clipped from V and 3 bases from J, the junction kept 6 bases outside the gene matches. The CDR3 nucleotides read TGTGCCAGCAGTCTAACAGGGGGCCCCAATCAGCCCCAGCATTTT. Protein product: CASSLTGGPNQPQHF.

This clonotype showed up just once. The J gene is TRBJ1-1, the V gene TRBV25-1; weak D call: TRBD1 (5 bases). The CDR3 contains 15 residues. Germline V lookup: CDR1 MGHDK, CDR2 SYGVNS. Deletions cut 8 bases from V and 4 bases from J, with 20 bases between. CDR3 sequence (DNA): TGTGCCAGCGGAGGGTTTCATGGGGCCGTCACTGAAGCTTTCTTT. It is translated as CASGGFHGAVTEAFF.

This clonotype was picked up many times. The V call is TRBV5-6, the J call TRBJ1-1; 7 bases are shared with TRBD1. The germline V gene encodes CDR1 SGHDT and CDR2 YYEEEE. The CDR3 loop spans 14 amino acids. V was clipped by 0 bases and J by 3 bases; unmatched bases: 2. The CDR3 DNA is TGTGCCAGCAGCTTGGAGGGGGCGGACACTGAAGCTTTCTTT. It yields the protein CASSLEGADTEAFF.

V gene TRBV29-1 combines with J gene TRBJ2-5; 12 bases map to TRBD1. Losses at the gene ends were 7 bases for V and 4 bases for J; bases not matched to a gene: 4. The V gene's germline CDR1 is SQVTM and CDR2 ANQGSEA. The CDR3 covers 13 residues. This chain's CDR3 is CSAGTGGAETQYF. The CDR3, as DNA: TGCAGCGCCGGGACAGGGGGCGCAGAGACCCAGTACTTC.

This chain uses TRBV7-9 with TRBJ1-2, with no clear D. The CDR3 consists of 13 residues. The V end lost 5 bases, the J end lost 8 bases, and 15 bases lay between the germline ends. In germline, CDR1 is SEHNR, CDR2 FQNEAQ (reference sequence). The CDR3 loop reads CASSTHLGKGYTF. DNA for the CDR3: TGTGCCAGCAGCACCCACCTGGGGAAAGGCTACACCTTC. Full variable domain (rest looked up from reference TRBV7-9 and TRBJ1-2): DTGVSQNPRHKITKRGQNVTFRCDPISEHNRLYWYRQTLGQGPEFLTYFQNEAQLEKSRLLSDRFSAERPKGSFSTLEIQRTEQGDSAMYLCASSTHLGKGYTFGSGTRLTVV.